This T cell receptor beta chain came from a study of identical twins. MiXCR, run by TCRdb on the 5' RACE reads, gives a single entry per CDR3 protein. The sample lists some 600,000 distinct CDR3 sequences, under 8.5% occurring once. The sample was also reused in another study, on yellow fever vaccine responses in identical twins.

The source of this sequence is a woman between 18 and 29 years old in good health. The material sequenced was PBMCs.

The CDR3 nucleotides are TGTGCCAGCAGTATGACAGGGCTTACCTACGAGCAGTACTTC. Protein sequence: CASSMTGLTYEQYF. The rearrangement links TRBV12-3 or TRBV12-4 to TRBJ2-7; the match to TRBD1 covers 7 bases. The CDR3 is 14 amino acids. Unmatched junction bases numbered 6, after V lost 5 bases and J lost 2 bases.